The present T cell receptor (beta chain) was sequenced within a study of siplizumab effects on memory and regulatory T cells. The study, taken as a whole, reports: Whether proliferating Tregs in siplizumab cultures suppress was not functionally confirmed. Roughly 75-95% of proliferating CD4+ or CD8+ clones lacked an assignable naive or memory phenotype.

Only in-frame clones appear in the TCRdb table, and some are missing; sequencing was by immunoSEQ multiplex PCR. The data hold about 52,000 clones, with around 97% observed a single time. About this clone: Its target is unknown.

The TCR sequence derives from a human donor in good health. The sequencing sample was made of naive CD4+ T cells sorted from blood.

CDR3 residues: CASSGTVPTDTQYF. The CDR3 DNA reads TGTGCCAGCAGCGGGACAGTGCCCACAGATACGCAGTATTTT. V and J are TRBV9 and TRBJ2-3, with D perhaps TRBD1 (6 bases). Trimming shortened V by 3 bases and J by 2 bases, and 10 bases separated the two germline ends. The length of the CDR3 is 14 residues. Germline loops: CDR1 SGDLS, CDR2 YYNGEE.